The next 9 T cell receptor beta chains were all read from a single sample in a study of blood T cell repertoires in COVID-19. The repertoire was sequenced with immunoSEQ multiplex PCR; TCRdb's copy has only in-frame clones and lacks some. The sample shows approximately 380,000 clones, less than 85% of them seen only once. The sequenced sample consisted of peripheral blood. These receptors were obtained from a woman aged 18-35 years with acute or convalescent COVID-19.

The gene calls are TRBV28 and TRBJ1-1, with 8 nucleotides matching TRBD1. CDR3 length: 12 amino acids. Trimming at V came to 10 bases and at J to 10 bases, leaving 11 bases not matched to a gene. CDR1 and CDR2 from the germline V gene are MDHEN and SYDVKM. In DNA, the CDR3 is TGTGCCACCAAGACAGGGGAGATCCGAGCTTTCTTT. It is translated as CATKTGEIRAFF.

V is TRBV3-1 (or the pseudogene TRBV3-2) and J is TRBJ1-6, with 9 bases lining up with TRBD1. The V gene's germline CDR1 is LGHDT and CDR2 YNNKEL (reference sequence). The trim removed 3 bases at V and 7 bases at J, leaving 7 bases unmatched. This CDR3 contains 16 residues. CDR3 sequence (DNA): TGTGCCAGCAGCCATCGACAGGGGGAATTGAATTCACCCCTCCACTTT. Protein: CASSHRQGELNSPLHF.

The gene calls are TRBV7-9 and TRBJ1-1; the match to TRBD1 covers 7 bases. This CDR3 is built from 14 residues. V gave up 0 bases and J gave up 5 bases; unmatched junction bases: 3. Looked up from germline, CDR1 is SEHNR and CDR2 is FQNEAQ (reference sequence). This CDR3 is CASSLAVQGTEAFF. The CDR3, as DNA: TGTGCCAGCAGCTTAGCGGTACAGGGGACTGAAGCTTTCTTT.

This clone showed up just a few times. The J gene is TRBJ2-2, the V gene TRBV13; no clear D. CDR1 is PRHDT, CDR2 FYEKMQ, per germline (reference sequence). This CDR3 contains 15 residues. V lost 1 base to trimming and J lost 1 base, with 7 bases between them. CDR3 nucleotides: TGTGCCAGCAGCTTAGATCCGGGGAACACCGGGGAGCTGTTTTTT. Translating it yields CASSLDPGNTGELFF.

This chain uses TRBV10-3 with TRBJ2-7; 7 bases map to TRBD2. With 4 bases clipped from V and 2 bases from J, the junction kept 8 bases outside the gene matches. CDR1 is ENHRY and CDR2 is SYGVKD in the germline V gene. The CDR3 has 15 amino acids. CDR3 sequence: CAISVIGTTPYEQYF. DNA for the CDR3: TGTGCCATCAGTGTGATCGGGACTACCCCCTACGAGCAGTACTTC.

The V gene is TRBV28, the J gene TRBJ1-5; D is unresolved. The CDR3 length is 11 residues. V lost 8 bases, J lost 7 bases, and 9 bases lay in between. Germline values: CDR1 MDHEN, CDR2 SYDVKM. This CDR3 is CASRAGQPQHF. The CDR3 DNA reads TGTGCCAGCCGGGCGGGACAGCCCCAGCATTTT. The complete variable domain, with remaining parts taken from reference TRBV28 and TRBJ1-5, reads DVKVTQSSRYLVKRTGEKVFLECVQDMDHENMFWYRQDPGLGLRLIYFSYDVKMKEKGDIPEGYSVSREKKERFSLILESASTNQTSMYLCASRAGQPQHFGDGTRLSIL.

The chain employs TRBV12-3 or TRBV12-4 and TRBJ1-1; 10 nucleotides agree with TRBD1. With V trimmed by 5 bases and J by 3 bases, 0 bases remained unmatched. CDR3 length: 13 amino acids. In DNA, the CDR3 is TGTGCCAGCAGTGACAGGGGGCACACTGAAGCTTTCTTT. This encodes CASSDRGHTEAFF.

The chain links TRBV6-5 to TRBJ1-2; D gene unclear. Germline CDR1 and CDR2: MNHEY and SVGAGI. Trimming removed 10 bases at V and 8 bases at J, with 20 bases between. The CDR3 has 13 amino acids. CDR3 nucleotides: TGTGCCACAAAATTTAGGATGGAGATCGGCTACACCTTC. Protein product: CATKFRMEIGYTF.

This sequence joins TRBV30 and TRBJ1-2; D might be TRBD1 (5 bases). Germline assignment: CDR1 GTSNPN and CDR2 SVGIG (reference sequence). V lost 0 bases to trimming and J lost 4 bases, with 12 bases between them. The CDR3 consists of 14 residues. Here the CDR3 DNA reads TGTGCCTGGAGTGTACGGCAGGGAGGCTATGGCTACACCTTC. Its protein product is CAWSVRQGGYGYTF.